This entry features one T cell receptor beta chain sequence. Antigen: not known. This entry is derived from a study of T cell repertoires in cytomegalovirus infection. This CDR3 has 13 amino acids. Trimming took off 8 bases at V and 4 bases at J, with 12 bases between the two ends. Via MiXCR, TCRdb re-called the reads, giving one row per CDR3 protein. The sample shows roughly 730,000 distinct CDR3 sequences, roughly a third of them seen only once. The source material was cultured PBMCs, sampled from culture after CMV antigen stimulation. The chain couples TRBV12-3 or TRBV12-4 to TRBJ1-5; D call uncertain. This sequence was found in a human donor in good health (CMV status not recorded). Some clones in this sample may be carry-over from other donors' samples. The CDR3 DNA follows: TGTGCCAGCTCACTCCAGCTTAATCAGCCCCAGCATTTT. Its protein product is CASSLQLNQPQHF.